A selection of T cell receptor beta chains follows, all from one sample in a study of cytomegalovirus exposure and HLA in healthy donors. Data came from immunoSEQ multiplex PCR; TCRdb stores just in-frame clones and leaves some out. The top ten hold 7.5% to 10% of the sample, which has 150,000 to 200,000 clones, over 9.5% seen once. The specimen sequenced was PBMCs. These receptors all come from a man between 45 and 60 years old in good health and CMV-seropositive. The CDR3 runs from the conserved cysteine through the conserved F or W. Each record gives: D gene, V gene, J gene, clone size, CDR3 protein, CDR3 DNA. A D gene is named only where the DNA matches it firmly. The listing skips clone size in some rows; elsewhere it reads once, few, many or a size class.

D gene: -; V gene: TRBV10-3; J gene: TRBJ1-6; clone size: -; CDR3 protein: CAISDGRSSWALHF; CDR3 DNA: TGTGCCATCAGTGATGGCAGGTCCTCCTGGGCCCTCCACTTT
D gene: TRBD1; V gene: TRBV19; J gene: TRBJ1-2; clone size: few; CDR3 protein: CASSSWTGALDYTF; CDR3 DNA: TGTGCCAGTAGTTCTTGGACAGGAGCATTAGACTACACCTTC
D gene: -; V gene: TRBV5-4; J gene: TRBJ1-1; clone size: -; CDR3 protein: CASSLDGRVTEAFF; CDR3 DNA: TGTGCCAGCAGCTTGGACGGCAGGGTAACTGAAGCTTTCTTT
D gene: TRBD1; V gene: TRBV9; J gene: TRBJ1-4; clone size: -; CDR3 protein: CASSPRDRVSEKLFF; CDR3 DNA: TGTGCCAGCAGCCCCCGGGACAGGGTTTCTGAAAAACTGTTTTTT
D gene: TRBD2; V gene: TRBV7-7; J gene: TRBJ2-1; clone size: -; CDR3 protein: CASSLSGGLDEQFF; CDR3 DNA: TGTGCTAGCAGCCTTTCGGGGGGGCTCGATGAGCAGTTCTTC
D gene: TRBD1; V gene: TRBV4-3; J gene: TRBJ1-2; clone size: -; CDR3 protein: CASSQDRAGGARGYTF; CDR3 DNA: TGCGCCAGCAGCCAAGATCGGGCAGGGGGCGCGAGGGGCTACACCTTC
D gene: -; V gene: TRBV9; J gene: TRBJ1-1; clone size: -; CDR3 protein: CASSVEGVGTEAFF; CDR3 DNA: TGTGCCAGCAGCGTAGAAGGGGTGGGCACTGAAGCTTTCTTT
D gene: -; V gene: TRBV2; J gene: TRBJ2-7; clone size: few; CDR3 protein: CASSDPQGFGPNEQYF; CDR3 DNA: TGTGCCAGCAGTGATCCACAGGGTTTCGGACCTAACGAGCAGTACTTC
D gene: -; V gene: TRBV19; J gene: TRBJ1-4; clone size: few; CDR3 protein: CASSIRTGATNEKLFF; CDR3 DNA: TGTGCCAGTAGTATAAGAACAGGCGCTACTAATGAAAAACTGTTTTTT
D gene: TRBD2; V gene: TRBV19; J gene: TRBJ2-1; clone size: -; CDR3 protein: CASTIPRTSGGYNEQFF; CDR3 DNA: TGTGCCAGTACCATTCCCCGGACTAGCGGGGGGTACAATGAGCAGTTCTTC
D gene: -; V gene: TRBV5-1; J gene: TRBJ2-3; clone size: few; CDR3 protein: CASSTQAGGTADTQYF; CDR3 DNA: TGCGCCAGCAGCACGCAAGCAGGGGGGACGGCCGATACGCAGTATTTT
D gene: -; V gene: TRBV14; J gene: TRBJ1-2; clone size: few; CDR3 protein: CASSQEPGSGYGYTF; CDR3 DNA: TGTGCCAGCAGCCAAGAGCCGGGGTCGGGCTATGGCTACACCTTC
D gene: -; V gene: TRBV28; J gene: TRBJ1-1; clone size: -; CDR3 protein: CASQSGITEAFF; CDR3 DNA: TGTGCCAGCCAATCGGGTATTACTGAAGCTTTCTTT
D gene: TRBD2; V gene: TRBV7-2; J gene: TRBJ2-5; clone size: -; CDR3 protein: CASSRSGGGETQYF; CDR3 DNA: TGTGCCAGCAGCCGTAGCGGGGGGGGAGAGACCCAGTACTTC
D gene: -; V gene: TRBV27; J gene: TRBJ1-5; clone size: few; CDR3 protein: CASTMGLSNQPQHF; CDR3 DNA: TGTGCCAGCACTATGGGACTGAGCAATCAGCCCCAGCATTTT
D gene: -; V gene: TRBV10-3; J gene: TRBJ1-2; clone size: -; CDR3 protein: CAITEDTYGYTF; CDR3 DNA: TGTGCCATCACTGAGGACACCTATGGCTACACCTTC
D gene: -; V gene: TRBV19; J gene: TRBJ1-6; clone size: few; CDR3 protein: CASSHGGSPLHF; CDR3 DNA: TGTGCCAGTAGTCACGGCGGTTCACCCCTCCACTTT
D gene: -; V gene: TRBV9; J gene: TRBJ2-1; clone size: few; CDR3 protein: CASSPRAGIEQFF; CDR3 DNA: TGTGCCAGCAGCCCCCGGGCGGGAATTGAGCAGTTCTTC
D gene: -; V gene: TRBV5-1; J gene: TRBJ2-7; clone size: few; CDR3 protein: CASSLERMGAAEQYF; CDR3 DNA: TGCGCCAGCAGCTTGGAACGGATGGGAGCCGCCGAGCAGTACTTC
D gene: TRBD1; V gene: TRBV4-1; J gene: TRBJ1-2; clone size: -; CDR3 protein: CASSQDQGANYGYTF; CDR3 DNA: TGCGCCAGCAGCCAAGACCAGGGGGCTAACTATGGCTACACCTTC
D gene: -; V gene: TRBV21-1; J gene: TRBJ2-5; clone size: few; CDR3 protein: CASNSYQETQYF; CDR3 DNA: TGTGCCAGCAACTCCTACCAAGAGACCCAGTACTTC
D gene: -; V gene: TRBV15; J gene: TRBJ1-2; clone size: few; CDR3 protein: CATSRDRESNYGYTF; CDR3 DNA: TGTGCCACCAGCAGAGATAGAGAGAGTAACTATGGCTACACCTTC
D gene: -; V gene: TRBV4-1; J gene: TRBJ2-5; clone size: few; CDR3 protein: CASSQGPNIQETQYF; CDR3 DNA: TGCGCCAGCAGCCAGGGCCCGAATATCCAAGAGACCCAGTACTTC
D gene: -; V gene: TRBV29-1; J gene: TRBJ2-1; clone size: few; CDR3 protein: CSVDRGRDNEQFF; CDR3 DNA: TGCAGCGTTGACCGCGGGCGGGACAATGAGCAGTTCTTC
D gene: TRBD1; V gene: TRBV5-1; J gene: TRBJ1-2; clone size: -; CDR3 protein: CASSFDRGFYGYTF; CDR3 DNA: TGCGCCAGCAGCTTCGACAGGGGGTTCTATGGCTACACCTTC
D gene: TRBD1; V gene: TRBV6-5; J gene: TRBJ1-2; clone size: few; CDR3 protein: CASREDRGLFGYTF; CDR3 DNA: TGTGCCAGCAGAGAGGACAGGGGGCTGTTTGGCTACACCTTC
D gene: -; V gene: TRBV7-2; J gene: TRBJ2-1; clone size: few; CDR3 protein: CASTGSWGREQFF; CDR3 DNA: TGTGCCAGCACCGGATCCTGGGGCCGGGAGCAGTTCTTC
D gene: TRBD2; V gene: TRBV5-1; J gene: TRBJ2-3; clone size: -; CDR3 protein: CASSSGTSLPDTQYF; CDR3 DNA: TGCGCCAGCAGCTCCGGGACTAGCCTCCCAGATACGCAGTATTTT
D gene: -; V gene: TRBV12-5; J gene: TRBJ1-2; clone size: -; CDR3 protein: CASGLGQPGGYTF; CDR3 DNA: TGTGCTAGTGGCCTGGGCCAACCGGGGGGCTACACCTTC
D gene: -; V gene: TRBV11-2; J gene: TRBJ2-5; clone size: few; CDR3 protein: CASSLLETQYF; CDR3 DNA: TGTGCCAGCAGCTTACTCGAGACCCAGTACTTC
D gene: -; V gene: TRBV5-6; J gene: TRBJ1-1; clone size: -; CDR3 protein: CASSLNRETEAFF; CDR3 DNA: TGTGCCAGCAGCTTGAACAGGGAGACTGAAGCTTTCTTT
D gene: -; V gene: TRBV7-8; J gene: TRBJ1-3; clone size: -; CDR3 protein: CASSMSRSGNTIYF; CDR3 DNA: TGTGCCAGCAGCATGTCCCGCTCTGGAAACACCATATATTTT
D gene: TRBD1; V gene: TRBV2; J gene: TRBJ2-7; clone size: few; CDR3 protein: CASRAPGQGGYEQYF; CDR3 DNA: TGTGCCAGCAGGGCCCCGGGACAGGGGGGGTACGAGCAGTACTTC
D gene: -; V gene: TRBV18; J gene: TRBJ2-7; clone size: once; CDR3 protein: CASSLGQSTGEQYF; CDR3 DNA: TGTGCCAGCTCACTAGGACAGTCAACCGGGGAGCAGTACTTC
D gene: -; V gene: TRBV7-9; J gene: TRBJ2-6; clone size: -; CDR3 protein: CASSSGYSGANVLTF; CDR3 DNA: TGTGCCAGCAGCTCAGGATACTCTGGGGCCAACGTCCTGACTTTC
D gene: TRBD2; V gene: TRBV4-1; J gene: TRBJ2-5; clone size: few; CDR3 protein: CASSLRLAGGQETQYF; CDR3 DNA: TGCGCCAGCAGCCTAAGACTAGCGGGGGGCCAAGAGACCCAGTACTTC
D gene: TRBD2; V gene: TRBV7-9; J gene: TRBJ2-1; clone size: few; CDR3 protein: CASSPRTSGGINEQFF; CDR3 DNA: TGTGCCAGCAGCCCCCGGACTAGCGGGGGTATCAATGAGCAGTTCTTC
D gene: -; V gene: TRBV5-4; J gene: TRBJ2-3; clone size: few; CDR3 protein: CASSSRQGTDTQYF; CDR3 DNA: TGTGCCAGCAGCTCTCGACAGGGCACAGATACGCAGTATTTT
D gene: -; V gene: TRBV5-8; J gene: TRBJ2-2; clone size: few; CDR3 protein: CASNRDTGELFF; CDR3 DNA: TGTGCCAGCAACCGAGACACCGGGGAGCTGTTTTTT
D gene: -; V gene: TRBV5-4; J gene: TRBJ2-7; clone size: few; CDR3 protein: CASSSGTLYEQYF; CDR3 DNA: TGTGCCAGCAGCTCCGGGACTCTCTACGAGCAGTACTTC
D gene: -; V gene: TRBV29-1; J gene: TRBJ1-3; clone size: -; CDR3 protein: CSVEGGSVEGNTIYF; CDR3 DNA: TGCAGCGTTGAAGGAGGATCCGTTGAAGGAAACACCATATATTTT
D gene: TRBD1; V gene: TRBV19; J gene: TRBJ1-4; clone size: few; CDR3 protein: CARVPGQGTNEKLFF; CDR3 DNA: TGTGCCAGAGTTCCGGGACAGGGAACTAATGAAAAACTGTTTTTT
D gene: -; V gene: TRBV5-1; J gene: TRBJ1-3; clone size: few; CDR3 protein: CASSLPLDGTTGNTIYF; CDR3 DNA: TGCGCCAGCAGCTTGCCATTGGATGGGACAACTGGAAACACCATATATTTT
D gene: TRBD2; V gene: TRBV2; J gene: TRBJ2-5; clone size: -; CDR3 protein: CASSTPLRGGQETQYF; CDR3 DNA: TGTGCCAGCAGTACTCCTTTGCGGGGGGGACAAGAGACCCAGTACTTC
D gene: TRBD1; V gene: TRBV6-5; J gene: TRBJ1-5; clone size: -; CDR3 protein: CASSYRTGQQPQHF; CDR3 DNA: TGTGCCAGCAGTTACCGGACAGGACAACAGCCCCAGCATTTT
D gene: -; V gene: TRBV28; J gene: TRBJ1-2; clone size: few; CDR3 protein: CASSLGGTNYGYTF; CDR3 DNA: TGTGCCAGCAGTTTAGGGGGGACTAACTATGGCTACACCTTC